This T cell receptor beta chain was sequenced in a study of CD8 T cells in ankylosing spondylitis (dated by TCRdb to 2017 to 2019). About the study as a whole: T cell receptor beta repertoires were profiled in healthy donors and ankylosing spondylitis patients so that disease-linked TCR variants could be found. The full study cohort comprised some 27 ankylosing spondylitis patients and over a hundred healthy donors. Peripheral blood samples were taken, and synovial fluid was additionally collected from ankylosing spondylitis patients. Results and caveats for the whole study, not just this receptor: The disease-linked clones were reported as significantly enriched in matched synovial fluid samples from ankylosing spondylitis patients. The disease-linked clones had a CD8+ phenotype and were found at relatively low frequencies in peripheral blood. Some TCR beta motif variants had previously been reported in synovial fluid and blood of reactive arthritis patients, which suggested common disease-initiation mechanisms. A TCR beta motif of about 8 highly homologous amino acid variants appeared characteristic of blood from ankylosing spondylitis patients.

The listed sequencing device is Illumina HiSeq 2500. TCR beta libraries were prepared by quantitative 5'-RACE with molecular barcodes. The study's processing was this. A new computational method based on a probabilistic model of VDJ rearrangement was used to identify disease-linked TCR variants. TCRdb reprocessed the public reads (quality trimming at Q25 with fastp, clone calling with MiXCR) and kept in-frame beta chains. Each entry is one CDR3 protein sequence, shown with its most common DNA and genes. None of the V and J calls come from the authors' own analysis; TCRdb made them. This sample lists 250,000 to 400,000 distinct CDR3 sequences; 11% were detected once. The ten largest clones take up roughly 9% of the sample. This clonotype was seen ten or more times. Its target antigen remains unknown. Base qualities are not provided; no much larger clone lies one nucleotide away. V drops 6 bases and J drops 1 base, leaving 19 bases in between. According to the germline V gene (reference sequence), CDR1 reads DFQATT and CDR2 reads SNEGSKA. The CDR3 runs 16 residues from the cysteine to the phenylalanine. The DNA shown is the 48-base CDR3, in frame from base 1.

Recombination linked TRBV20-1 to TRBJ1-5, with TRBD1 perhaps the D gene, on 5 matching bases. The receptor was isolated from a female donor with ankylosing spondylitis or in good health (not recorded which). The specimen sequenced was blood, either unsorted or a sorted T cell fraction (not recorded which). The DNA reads TGCAGTGCCCGGAGGGGAGGGGTTCTCAGCAATCAGCCCCAGCATTTT. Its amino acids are CSARRGGVLSNQPQHF.